The 29 T cell receptor beta chains listed next were all sequenced from one sample in a study of blood T cell repertoires in COVID-19. Only in-frame clones appear in the TCRdb table, and some are missing; sequencing was by immunoSEQ multiplex PCR. The sample includes 350,000 to 500,000 clones, roughly 88% of them seen just once. Sequenced: PBMCs or T cells enriched from blood (not recorded which). The receptors derive from a woman aged 18-29 years who had been exposed to COVID-19.

This clone was counted only a few times. V gene TRBV24-1 combines with J gene TRBJ1-4; 7 nucleotides match TRBD1. Germline lookup yields CDR1 KGHDR and CDR2 SFDVKD. The CDR3 sequence is 15 residues long. V lost 5 bases to trimming and J lost 3 bases; unmatched junction nucleotides: 5. CDR3 amino acids: CATSAGTASNEKLFF. The CDR3, as DNA: TGTGCCACCAGTGCCGGGACAGCCTCTAATGAAAAACTGTTTTTT.

V gene TRBV28 combines with J gene TRBJ1-3, with D possibly TRBD1 on 6 matching bases. This CDR3 is 15 amino acids long. Germline V CDR1 and CDR2: MDHEN, SYDVKM. V dropped 5 bases and J dropped 2 bases, with 13 bases sitting between them. The CDR3 spells CASSGGGATGNTIYF. The CDR3 bases are TGTGCCAGCAGTGGGGGGGGCGCGACTGGAAACACCATATATTTT.

The chain employs TRBV9 and TRBJ1-2; unclear D gene. CDR1 and CDR2 from the germline V gene are SGDLS and YYNGEE. The V and J ends lost 3 bases and 4 bases respectively, with 7 bases between them. The CDR3 loop spans 12 amino acids. The CDR3 DNA reads TGTGCCAGCAGCGCCCGGGGCTATGGCTACACCTTC. It is translated as CASSARGYGYTF.

This chain connects TRBV19 to TRBJ1-6; perhaps TRBD1 as D (6 bases). The CDR3 contains 14 residues. The germline V and J ends were trimmed by 1 base and 7 bases, with 8 bases remaining between them. Germline-derived CDR1 and CDR2 are LNHDA and SQIVND (reference sequence). The CDR3 DNA sequence: TGTGCCAGTAGTATAGTACAGGGAAATTCACCCCTCCACTTT. Amino acids: CASSIVQGNSPLHF.

The chain is built from TRBV7-2 and TRBJ2-7, with TRBD2 matching 8 bases. This CDR3 is built from 15 residues. The V gene end was trimmed by 7 bases and the J gene end by 3 bases; junction bases not matched to a gene: 11. CDR1 and CDR2 (germline): SGHTA, FQGNSA. The CDR3: CASTGGAGGFYEQYF. The DNA of the CDR3 is TGTGCCAGCACCGGGGGGGCGGGAGGTTTCTACGAGCAGTACTTC.

The chain joins TRBV28 to TRBJ1-3; no reliable D call. In germline, CDR1 is MDHEN, CDR2 SYDVKM. The V end was cut by 5 bases, the J end by 5 bases, with 22 bases between. The CDR3 totals 17 residues. CDR3 region: CASSLYSTGVKRNTIYF. CDR3 coding DNA: TGTGCCAGCAGTCTCTACTCGACGGGAGTGAAGCGAAACACCATATATTTT.

This clone has only one observation. The rearrangement links TRBV28 to TRBJ1-3; 7 bases line up with TRBD1. The CDR3 extends over 15 amino acids. Germline V lookup: CDR1 MDHEN, CDR2 SYDVKM. V lost 6 bases to trimming and J lost 0 bases; unmatched junction nucleotides: 5. DNA for the CDR3: TGTGCCAGCAGCCGACAGGGCAGCTCTGGAAACACCATATATTTT. Protein product: CASSRQGSSGNTIYF.

The gene calls are TRBV12-3 or TRBV12-4 and TRBJ1-5; D is undetermined. The CDR3 runs 11 residues. V lost 5 bases and J 8 bases, leaving 7 bases between the germline ends. Here the CDR3 reads CASSGREPQHF. CDR3 bases: TGTGCCAGCAGTGGGAGAGAGCCCCAGCATTTT.

The rearrangement joins TRBV28 to TRBJ1-1; D is perhaps TRBD1 (5 bases). Germline values: CDR1 MDHEN, CDR2 SYDVKM. The CDR3 length is 13 residues. Trimming cost V 6 bases and J 6 bases, with 14 bases left between them. The CDR3 region is CASRDFRGAEAFF. The DNA of the CDR3 is TGTGCCAGCAGGGATTTTAGGGGCGCTGAAGCTTTCTTT.

This chain connects TRBV5-6 to TRBJ2-5, with D possibly being TRBD1 (5 bases). In germline, CDR1 is SGHDT, CDR2 YYEEEE. The CDR3 spans 15 residues. Trimming took off 5 bases at V and 1 base at J, with 15 bases between the two ends. The CDR3 sequence: CASRHFRQIQETQYF. The CDR3 DNA follows: TGTGCCAGCAGGCATTTTCGACAGATCCAAGAGACCCAGTACTTC.

The gene calls are TRBV27 and TRBJ1-5, with TRBD1 matching 8 bases. The CDR3 consists of 15 residues. The junction had 11 bases not matched to a gene; V was cut back by 6 bases and J by 7 bases. Germline V gene data show CDR1 as MNHEY and CDR2 as SMNVEV (reference sequence). The CDR3, as DNA: TGTGCCAGCAGAAAGGACAGGGCCTCTAACCAGCCCCAGCATTTT. It is translated as CASRKDRASNQPQHF.

This clone appeared a single time. The chain couples TRBV18 to TRBJ1-3; 8 positions agree with TRBD1. Germline CDR1 and CDR2: KGHSH and LQKENI. After removal of 6 bases from V and 0 bases from J, the junction contained 7 bases not matched to a gene. The CDR3 extends over 16 amino acids. The CDR3 coding sequence is TGTGCCAGCTCTACAGGGGGTACGCTCTCTGGAAACACCATATATTTT. Amino acids: CASSTGGTLSGNTIYF. Combining the CDR3 with reference TRBV18 and TRBJ1-3 gives the whole variable domain NAGVMQNPRHLVRRRGQEARLRCSPMKGHSHVYWYRQLPEEGLKFMVYLQKENIIDESGMPKERFSAEFPKEGPSILRIQQVVRGDSAAYFCASSTGGTLSGNTIYFGEGSWLTVV.

This clone was detected a few times. The gene calls are TRBV19 and TRBJ2-7, with D tentatively TRBD2 (5 bases). The V and J ends lost 1 base and 0 bases respectively, with 10 bases between them. Germline lookup yields CDR1 LNHDA and CDR2 SQIVND (reference sequence). There are 15 residues in the CDR3. The CDR3 sequence: CASSIGGQSSYEQYF. The CDR3 DNA reads TGTGCCAGTAGTATAGGCGGGCAGAGCTCCTACGAGCAGTACTTC.

The chain links TRBV9 to TRBJ2-5, with D maybe TRBD1 (6 bases). V lost 4 bases and J 7 bases, leaving 17 bases between the germline ends. Germline V gene lookup returns CDR1 SGDLS and CDR2 YYNGEE. The CDR3 consists of 14 residues. CDR3 loop: CASSPDLQTGTQYF. CDR3 sequence (DNA): TGTGCCAGCAGCCCGGACCTACAGACAGGGACCCAGTACTTC.

This clone was counted between two and nine times. The chain joins TRBV27 to TRBJ2-2; 8 positions match TRBD1. Trimming at V came to 5 bases and at J to 5 bases, leaving 16 bases not matched to a gene. The CDR3 is 18 amino acids. The germline V gene has CDR1 MNHEY and CDR2 SMNVEV (reference sequence). The CDR3 sequence: CASSLRTWTGPGTGELFF. The CDR3 DNA is TGTGCCAGCAGTCTCCGAACTTGGACAGGGCCGGGAACCGGGGAGCTGTTTTTT.

The chain joins TRBV6-6 to TRBJ2-3, with 9 bases fitting TRBD1. CDR1 and CDR2 from the germline V gene are MNHNY and SVGAGI (reference sequence). J was trimmed by 4 bases and V by 7 bases; bases with no gene match: 12. This CDR3 has 16 amino acids. The CDR3 loop is CASKYSQGQGADTQYF. In nucleotides, the CDR3 is TGTGCCAGCAAGTATTCGCAGGGACAGGGCGCAGATACGCAGTATTTT.

The CDR3 loop reads CASSGDRGGYEQYF. The CDR3 DNA reads as TGTGCCAGCAGTGGGGACAGGGGTGGCTACGAGCAGTACTTC. This rearrangement joins TRBV28 to TRBJ2-7, with TRBD1 matching over 10 bases. V gave up 5 bases and J gave up 3 bases; unmatched junction bases: 4. Looked up from germline, CDR1 is MDHEN and CDR2 is SYDVKM. This CDR3 is 14 amino acids long.

V gene TRBV27 combines with J gene TRBJ1-2; 7 positions match TRBD1. This CDR3 comprises 14 residues. The V segment lost 7 bases and the J segment 8 bases; nucleotides outside the gene matches: 13. Germline V CDR1 and CDR2: MNHEY, SMNVEV (reference sequence). CDR3 nucleotide sequence: TGTGCCAGCATGGTACCCGACAGGGTTGAGGGCTACACCTTC. As protein: CASMVPDRVEGYTF.

This rearrangement joins TRBV12-5 to TRBJ2-1, with TRBD2 matching 10 bases. V lost 0 bases, J lost 4 bases, and 3 bases stayed unmatched. The CDR3 spans 16 residues. Germline CDR1 LGHNT, CDR2 FRNRAP. The CDR3 DNA reads as TGTGCTAGTGGTTTGGTAAGCGGGGGGGCTTACAATGAGCAGTTCTTC. It yields the protein CASGLVSGGAYNEQFF.

The chain couples TRBV7-2 to TRBJ2-7; TRBD2 agrees at 14 bases. V lost 4 bases, J lost 0 bases, and 8 bases stayed unmatched. The CDR3 has 18 amino acids. Germline loops: CDR1 SGHTA, CDR2 FQGNSA. CDR3 protein: CASSYRGLAGDGSYEQYF. For the CDR3, the DNA is TGTGCCAGCAGCTACCGGGGACTAGCGGGAGACGGCTCCTACGAGCAGTACTTC.

This rearrangement joins TRBV7-2 to TRBJ1-4; TRBD1 is a possible D gene (5 bases). Germline loops: CDR1 SGHTA, CDR2 FQGNSA. This CDR3 spans 14 amino acids. V was cut by 5 bases and J by 8 bases, with 15 bases left in between. Here the CDR3 reads CASSGPRGGEKLFF. In DNA, the CDR3 is TGTGCCAGCAGCGGACCGCGGGGCGGGGAAAAACTGTTTTTT. The full variable domain, with the rest looked up from reference TRBV7-2 and TRBJ1-4, is GAGVSQSPSNKVTEKGKDVELRCDPISGHTALYWYRQSLGQGLEFLIYFQGNSAPDKSGLPSDRFSAERTGGSVSTLTIQRTQQEDSAVYLCASSGPRGGEKLFFGSGTQLSVL.

The J gene is TRBJ1-2, the V gene TRBV18; TRBD1 matches at 8 bases. V shed 0 bases and J 7 bases; nucleotides not matched to a gene: 10. The germline V gene encodes CDR1 KGHSH and CDR2 LQKENI. This CDR3 has 16 amino acids. Here the CDR3 DNA reads TGTGCCAGCTCACCACCGCCCGCGACAGGGGTTCGTGGCTACACCTTC. It codes for CASSPPPATGVRGYTF.

The CDR3: CSASHPSRAYEQYF. CDR3 DNA: TGCAGTGCTAGTCACCCTAGTCGGGCCTACGAGCAGTACTTC. This chain connects TRBV20-1 to TRBJ2-7; D ambiguous. The CDR3 spans 14 residues. Trimming removed 3 bases from V and 2 bases from J, with 14 bases in between. Germline values: CDR1 DFQATT, CDR2 SNEGSKA (reference sequence).

The gene calls are TRBV5-6 and TRBJ1-6; 7 bases fit TRBD1. From germline, CDR1 is SGHDT and CDR2 YYEEEE. This CDR3 comprises 16 residues. J lost 4 bases, V lost 4 bases, and 8 bases had no gene match. CDR3 amino acids: CASSIGTVLYNSPLHF. DNA of the CDR3: TGTGCCAGCAGCATCGGGACAGTACTTTATAATTCACCCCTCCACTTT.

This chain links TRBV6-2 or TRBV6-3 with TRBJ1-1; maybe TRBD1 (6 bases). Germline V lookup: CDR1 MNHEY, CDR2 SVGEGT. This CDR3 contains 12 residues. V was cut by 2 bases and J by 8 bases, with 9 bases left in between. The CDR3 is CASSYGQLEAFF. DNA for the CDR3: TGTGCCAGCAGTTACGGACAGCTAGAAGCTTTCTTT.

J is TRBJ1-5 and V is TRBV5-5; TRBD1 aligns across 8 bases. The trim removed 3 bases at V and 7 bases at J, leaving 6 bases unmatched. CDR1 and CDR2 from the germline V gene are SGHKS and YYEKEE (reference sequence). This CDR3 is 14 amino acids long. In nucleotides, the CDR3 is TGTGCCAGCAGCTGGGACAGGTCAGGGCAGCCCCAGCATTTT. This translates into CASSWDRSGQPQHF.

The rearrangement uses TRBV3-1 (or the pseudogene TRBV3-2) and TRBJ2-1; TRBD1 agrees at 11 bases. J was trimmed by 9 bases and V by 1 base; bases with no gene match: 8. Per the germline V gene, CDR1 is LGHDT and CDR2 is YNNKEL (reference sequence). The CDR3 loop spans 16 amino acids. The CDR3 DNA follows: TGTGCCAGCAGCCAAGGATGGGGGACAGGGGGATTTGAGCAGTTCTTC. This encodes CASSQGWGTGGFEQFF.

The chain recombines TRBV6-5 with TRBJ1-2, with D hard to call. Between the trimmed V and J ends, which lost 4 bases and 4 bases, there was a span of 13 bases. CDR3 length equals 14 residues. Per the germline V gene, CDR1 is MNHEY and CDR2 is SVGAGI. CDR3 loop: CASSSNEGFYGYTF. CDR3 in DNA: TGTGCCAGCAGTTCCAACGAGGGTTTCTATGGCTACACCTTC.

V is TRBV7-2 and J is TRBJ2-1; possible D gene TRBD2, 6 bases. The CDR3 extends over 16 amino acids. The germline V gene encodes CDR1 SGHTA and CDR2 FQGNSA. Trimming removed 5 bases from V and 0 bases from J, with 14 bases in between. As DNA, the CDR3 is TGTGCCAGCAGCCGCCGTGGGGGGAGCTCCTACAATGAGCAGTTCTTC. This gives the protein CASSRRGGSSYNEQFF.